Below, one T cell receptor (beta chain) is given with its context. Its target is unknown. V gave up 5 bases and J gave up 3 bases; unmatched junction bases: 9. Germline-derived CDR1 and CDR2 are MNHNY and SVGAGI (reference sequence). This CDR3 is built from 16 residues. The sample's time point: blood 2 weeks post-SBRT. Sample treatment: 15 Gy SBRT to primary tumor, nephrectomy 4 weeks later. Blood was sampled at baseline, 2 weeks and 4 weeks after SBRT. Clear cell pathology was present in this patient's renal cell carcinoma. Method: immunoSEQ multiplex PCR; TCRdb's copy keeps in-frame clones and lacks some. The table has some 130,000 clones, around four fifths seen once. The sample originates from a study of radiation and T cells in renal cell carcinoma. Study results and caveats: Top tumor clonotypes rose in blood 2 weeks post-radiation, then contracted.

The chain employs TRBV6-6 and TRBJ1-5; the match to TRBD1 covers 8 bases. The TCR originated in a woman in her fifties or sixties with renal cell carcinoma. Sequencing used blood, obtained from a patient whose treatment included radiotherapy and nephrectomy. As DNA, the CDR3 is TGTGCCAGCAGTACTACGACAGGGGAAATCAATCAGCCCCAGCATTTT. Amino acids: CASSTTTGEINQPQHF.